This T cell receptor beta chain was observed in a study of early T cells in non-severe SARS-CoV-2 infection. Germline lookup yields CDR1 SGHAT and CDR2 FQNNGV. The CDR3 is 14 residues long. V was clipped by 4 bases and J by 8 bases; unmatched bases: 5. Unique molecular identifiers were attached to individual cDNA molecules. TCRdb re-called the 5' RACE reads through MiXCR, storing one row per CDR3 protein. The sample has 65,000 to 85,000 distinct CDR3 sequences; less than 20% are singletons. The receptor was isolated from an adult who was a healthcare worker with PCR-confirmed SARS-CoV-2 infection or an uninfected control (not recorded which). Sequencing used whole blood. This sequence joins TRBV11-2 and TRBJ2-5, with TRBD2 identical over 12 bases. For the CDR3, the DNA is TGTGCCAGCAGCTCTGGACTAGCGGGAAATACCCAGTACTTC. Encoded protein: CASSSGLAGNTQYF.